This passage covers 8 T cell receptor beta chains from one sample sequenced in a study of blood T cell repertoires in COVID-19. TCRdb's table, derived via immunoSEQ multiplex PCR, lists solely in-frame clones and lacks some. The sample yields 250,000 to 350,000 clones, about 89% seen once. The source material was peripheral blood. The receptors were gathered from a woman between 35 and 50 years old who had recovered from COVID-19.

In regard to this clone: Other nucleotide sequences from this sample produce the same CDR3. This chain links TRBV7-2 with TRBJ2-5; 8 positions agree with TRBD2. The CDR3 covers 14 residues. V lost 2 bases to trimming and J lost 1 base; unmatched junction nucleotides: 0. Germline V gene sequence: CDR1 SGHTA, CDR2 FQGNSA. CDR3 residues: CASSLTSGQETQYF. DNA for the CDR3: TGTGCCAGCAGCTTAACTAGCGGCCAAGAGACCCAGTACTTC.

This chain joins TRBV28 and TRBJ2-1, with 7 bases matching TRBD2. There are 15 residues in the CDR3. Trimming took 6 bases from V and 8 from J; bases not matched to a gene: 13. Germline-derived CDR1 and CDR2 are MDHEN and SYDVKM. The CDR3 here is CASRPTRDYIDEQFF. The CDR3 region has the DNA TGTGCCAGCAGGCCGACCCGGGACTATATCGATGAGCAGTTCTTC.

The rearrangement links TRBV12-3 or TRBV12-4 to TRBJ1-4, with 7 bases matching TRBD1. The CDR3 is made up of 13 amino acids. V lost 6 bases to trimming and J lost 7 bases; unmatched junction nucleotides: 5. CDR3 sequence reads: CASSVGQAEKLFF. In nucleotides, the CDR3 is TGTGCCAGCAGCGTCGGACAGGCTGAAAAACTGTTTTTT.

The rearrangement links TRBV7-2 to TRBJ2-1, with unresolved D. V dropped 1 base and J dropped 0 bases, with 10 bases sitting between them. The length of the CDR3 is 16 residues. Per the germline V gene, CDR1 is SGHTA and CDR2 is FQGNSA. The CDR3 is CASSLVGPSSYNEQFF. For the CDR3, the DNA is TGTGCCAGCAGCTTAGTTGGGCCCAGCTCCTACAATGAGCAGTTCTTC. Looking up the rest from reference TRBV7-2 and TRBJ2-1 gives the full variable domain: GAGVSQSPSNKVTEKGKDVELRCDPISGHTALYWYRQSLGQGLEFLIYFQGNSAPDKSGLPSDRFSAERTGGSVSTLTIQRTQQEDSAVYLCASSLVGPSSYNEQFFGPGTRLTVL.

V usage is TRBV4-1 and J usage is TRBJ2-3; 8 bases agree with TRBD1. V gave up 2 bases and J gave up 3 bases; unmatched junction bases: 7. CDR3 length: 16 amino acids. In germline, CDR1 is MGHRA, CDR2 YSYEKL. The CDR3 nucleotides read TGCGCCAGCAGCCAACCCGACAGGGGAGGTACAGATACGCAGTATTTT. This gives the protein CASSQPDRGGTDTQYF.

This sequence joins TRBV13 and TRBJ2-1; 10 nucleotides align to TRBD2. The CDR3 is 15 amino acids. Germline assignment: CDR1 PRHDT and CDR2 FYEKMQ (reference sequence). The ends lost 5 bases at V and 8 bases at J; junction bases unmatched: 9. The CDR3 DNA is TGTGCCAGCAGCATCCTAGCGGGAGCTCGTTATGAGCAGTTCTTC. Amino acid sequence: CASSILAGARYEQFF.

The rearrangement joins TRBV6-5 to TRBJ2-7, with 8 nucleotides matching TRBD2. This CDR3 spans 15 amino acids. The V and J ends lost 3 bases and 3 bases, in that order; junction bases with no gene match: 7. Germline loops: CDR1 MNHEY, CDR2 SVGAGI. The chain's CDR3 is CASSYRLAGSYEQYF. Written as DNA, the CDR3 is TGTGCCAGCAGTTATAGGCTAGCGGGTAGCTACGAGCAGTACTTC.

In nucleotides, the CDR3 is TGTGCCAGCAGTCTAGACAGTCACAATCAGCCCCAGCATTTT. Amino acids: CASSLDSHNQPQHF. The V and J genes are TRBV28 and TRBJ1-5; a weak D match, TRBD1 (5 bases). The CDR3 runs 14 residues. V was clipped by 5 bases and J by 3 bases, with 11 bases between them. The germline CDR1 and CDR2 sequences are MDHEN and SYDVKM.